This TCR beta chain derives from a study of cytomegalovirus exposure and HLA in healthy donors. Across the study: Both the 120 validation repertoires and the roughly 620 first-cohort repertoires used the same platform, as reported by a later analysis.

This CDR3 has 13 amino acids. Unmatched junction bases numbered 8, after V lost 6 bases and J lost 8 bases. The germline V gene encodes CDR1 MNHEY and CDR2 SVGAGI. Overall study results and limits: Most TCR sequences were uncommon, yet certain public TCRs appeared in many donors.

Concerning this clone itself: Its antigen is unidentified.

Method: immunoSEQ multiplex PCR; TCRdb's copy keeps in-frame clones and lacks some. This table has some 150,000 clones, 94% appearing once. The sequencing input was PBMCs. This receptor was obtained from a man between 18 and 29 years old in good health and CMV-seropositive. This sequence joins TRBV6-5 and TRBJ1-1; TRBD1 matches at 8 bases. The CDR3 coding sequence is TGTGCCAGCAGGCGGACAGGGCCCGGGGAAGCTTTCTTT. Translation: CASRRTGPGEAFF.